This T cell receptor beta chain was obtained from a study of cytomegalovirus exposure and HLA in healthy donors. Overall study: Unique TCRs from HLA-typed donors, around 93 million of them, were held in an early data release.

The PCR ran on 60 Vbeta and 13 Jbeta primers. Using immunoSEQ multiplex PCR, the repertoire was profiled, and TCRdb retains in-frame clones only, with some absent. The sample records about 190,000 clones, around 77% being singletons. From germline, CDR1 is SGDLS and CDR2 YYNGEE. The CDR3 loop spans 16 amino acids. With V trimmed by 2 bases and J by 0 bases, 6 bases remained unmatched. The V and J genes are TRBV9 and TRBJ2-3; 7 bases line up with TRBD2. Sequencing was done on a sample of PBMCs. The sequence derives from a woman aged 18-35 years in good health and CMV-seronegative. The CDR3 is CASSVGREPSTDTQYF. DNA of the CDR3: TGTGCCAGCAGCGTTGGGAGGGAGCCTAGCACAGATACGCAGTATTTT. Supplemented by reference TRBV9 and TRBJ2-3, the full variable domain reads DSGVTQTPKHLITATGQRVTLRCSPRSGDLSVYWYQQSLDQGLQFLIQYYNGEERAKGNILERFSAQQFPDLHSELNLSSLELGDSALYFCASSVGREPSTDTQYFGPGTRLTVL.